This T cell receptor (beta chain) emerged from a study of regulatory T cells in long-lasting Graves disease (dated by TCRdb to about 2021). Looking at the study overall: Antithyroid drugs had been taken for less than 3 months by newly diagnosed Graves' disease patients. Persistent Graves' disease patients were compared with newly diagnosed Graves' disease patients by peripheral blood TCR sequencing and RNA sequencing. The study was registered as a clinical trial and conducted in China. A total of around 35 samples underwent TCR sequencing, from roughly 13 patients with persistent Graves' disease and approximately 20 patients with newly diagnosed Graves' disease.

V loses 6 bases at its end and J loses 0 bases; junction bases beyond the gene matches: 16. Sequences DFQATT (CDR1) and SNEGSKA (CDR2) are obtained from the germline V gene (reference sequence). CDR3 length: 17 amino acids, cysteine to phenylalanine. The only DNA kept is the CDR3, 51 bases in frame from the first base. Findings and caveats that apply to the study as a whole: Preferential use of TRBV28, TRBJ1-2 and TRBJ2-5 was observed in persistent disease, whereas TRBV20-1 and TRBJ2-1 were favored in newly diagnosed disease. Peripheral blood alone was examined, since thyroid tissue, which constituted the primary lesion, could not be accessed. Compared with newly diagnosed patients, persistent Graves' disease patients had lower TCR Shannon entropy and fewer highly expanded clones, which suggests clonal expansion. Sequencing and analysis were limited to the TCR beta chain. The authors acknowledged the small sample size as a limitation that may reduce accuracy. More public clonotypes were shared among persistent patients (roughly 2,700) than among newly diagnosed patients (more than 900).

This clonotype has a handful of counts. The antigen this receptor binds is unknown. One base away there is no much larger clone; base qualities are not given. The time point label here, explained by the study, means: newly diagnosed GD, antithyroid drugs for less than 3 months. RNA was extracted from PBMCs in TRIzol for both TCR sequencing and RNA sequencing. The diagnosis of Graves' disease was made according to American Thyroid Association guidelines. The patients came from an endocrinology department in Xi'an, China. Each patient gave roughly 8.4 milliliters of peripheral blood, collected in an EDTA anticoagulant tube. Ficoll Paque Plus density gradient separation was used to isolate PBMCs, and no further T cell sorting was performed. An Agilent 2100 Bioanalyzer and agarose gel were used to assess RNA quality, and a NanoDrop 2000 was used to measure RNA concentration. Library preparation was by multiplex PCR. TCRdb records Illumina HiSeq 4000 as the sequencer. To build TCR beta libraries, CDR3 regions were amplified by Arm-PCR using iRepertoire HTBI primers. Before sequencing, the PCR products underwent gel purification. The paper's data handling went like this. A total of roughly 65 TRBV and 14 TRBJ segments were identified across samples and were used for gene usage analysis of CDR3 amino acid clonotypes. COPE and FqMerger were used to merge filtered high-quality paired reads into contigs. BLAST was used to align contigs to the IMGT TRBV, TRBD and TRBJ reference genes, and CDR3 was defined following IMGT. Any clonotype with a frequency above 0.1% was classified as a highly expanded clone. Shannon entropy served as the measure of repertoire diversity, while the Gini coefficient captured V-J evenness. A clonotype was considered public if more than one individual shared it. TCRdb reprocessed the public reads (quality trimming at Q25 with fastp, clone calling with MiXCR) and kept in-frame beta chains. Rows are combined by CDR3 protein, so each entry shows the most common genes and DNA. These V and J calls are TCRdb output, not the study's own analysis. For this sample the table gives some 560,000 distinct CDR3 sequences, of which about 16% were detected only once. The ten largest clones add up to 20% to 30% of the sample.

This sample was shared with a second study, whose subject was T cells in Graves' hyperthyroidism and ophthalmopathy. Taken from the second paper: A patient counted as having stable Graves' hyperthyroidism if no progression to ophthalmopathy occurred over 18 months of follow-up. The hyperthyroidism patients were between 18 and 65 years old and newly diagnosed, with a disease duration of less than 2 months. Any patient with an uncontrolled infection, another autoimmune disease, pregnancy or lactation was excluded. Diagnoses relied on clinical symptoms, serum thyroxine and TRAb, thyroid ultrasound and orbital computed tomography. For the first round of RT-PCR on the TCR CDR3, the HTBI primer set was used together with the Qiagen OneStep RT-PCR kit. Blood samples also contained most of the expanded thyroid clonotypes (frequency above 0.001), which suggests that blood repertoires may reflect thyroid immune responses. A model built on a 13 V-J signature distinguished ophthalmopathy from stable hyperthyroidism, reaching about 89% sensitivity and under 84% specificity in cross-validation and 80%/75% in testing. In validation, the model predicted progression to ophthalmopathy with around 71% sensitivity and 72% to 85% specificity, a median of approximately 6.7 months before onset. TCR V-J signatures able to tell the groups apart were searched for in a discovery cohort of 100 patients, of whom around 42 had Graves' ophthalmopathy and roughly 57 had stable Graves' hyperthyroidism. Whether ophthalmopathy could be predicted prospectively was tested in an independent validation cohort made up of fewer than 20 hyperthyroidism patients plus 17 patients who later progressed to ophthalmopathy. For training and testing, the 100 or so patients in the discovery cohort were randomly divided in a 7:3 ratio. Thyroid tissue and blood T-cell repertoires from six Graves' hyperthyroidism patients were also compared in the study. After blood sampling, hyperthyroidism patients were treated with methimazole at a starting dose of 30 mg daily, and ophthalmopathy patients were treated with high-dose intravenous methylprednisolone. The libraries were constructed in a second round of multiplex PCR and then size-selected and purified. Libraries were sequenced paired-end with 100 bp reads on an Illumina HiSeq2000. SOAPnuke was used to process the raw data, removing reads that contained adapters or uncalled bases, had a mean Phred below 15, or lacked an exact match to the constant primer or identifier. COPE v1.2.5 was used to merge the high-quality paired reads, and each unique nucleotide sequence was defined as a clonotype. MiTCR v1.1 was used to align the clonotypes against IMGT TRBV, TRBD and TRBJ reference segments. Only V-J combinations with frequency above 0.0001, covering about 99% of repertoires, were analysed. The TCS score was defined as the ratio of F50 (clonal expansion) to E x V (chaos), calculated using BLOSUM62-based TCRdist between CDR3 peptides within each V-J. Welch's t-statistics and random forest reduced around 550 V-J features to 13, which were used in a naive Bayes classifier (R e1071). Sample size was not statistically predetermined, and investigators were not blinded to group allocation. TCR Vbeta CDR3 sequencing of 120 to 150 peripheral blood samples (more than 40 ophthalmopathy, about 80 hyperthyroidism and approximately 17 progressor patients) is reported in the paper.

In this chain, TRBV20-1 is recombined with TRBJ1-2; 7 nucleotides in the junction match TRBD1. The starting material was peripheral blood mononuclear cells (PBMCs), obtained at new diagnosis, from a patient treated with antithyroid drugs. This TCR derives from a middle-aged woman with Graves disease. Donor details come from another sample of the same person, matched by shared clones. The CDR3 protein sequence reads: CSALGATGKEPNYGYTF. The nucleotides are TGCAGTGCCCTGGGGGCGACAGGGAAGGAACCTAACTATGGCTACACCTTC.